This TCR beta chain was profiled in a study of Ad26.COV2.S vaccination and SARS-CoV-2 variants. Overall study context: Once or twice, 56 days apart, Ad26.COV2.S was delivered intramuscularly.

The treatment here: over 15 received Ad26.COV2.S at low or high dose, single or two shots; 5 received placebo; per-sample allocation not given. All samples were drawn on day 63, counting from the first vaccine or placebo injection. Donor was an adult aged 18-55 years in Boston. Immunization relied on an Ad26 vector, which expressed Wuhan-strain SARS-CoV-2 spike. V gave up 2 bases and J gave up 8 bases, with 10 bases separating them. CDR3 length equals 13 residues. Germline CDR1 and CDR2: SNHLY and FYNNEI. Using immunoSEQ multiplex PCR, the repertoire was profiled, and TCRdb retains in-frame clones only, with some absent. In the table there are fewer than 500,000 clones, over 75% of which are singletons.

The TCR comes from a person between 18 and 59 years old who received the Ad26.COV2.S COVID-19 vaccine or a placebo. The chain carries TRBV2 and TRBJ1-5, with D unclear. The material was peripheral blood, obtained in a trial of Ad26.COV2.S vaccine versus placebo. The CDR3 DNA follows: TGTGCCAGCAGTGAAACGCGGAACAAGCCCCAGCATTTT. Translating gives CASSETRNKPQHF.